These T cell receptor beta chains were read from a single sample in a study of CD8+CD57+ T cells in acquired aplastic anemia. TCRdb called the reads again in MiXCR, with one record for every CDR3 protein. The sample consists of some 170,000 distinct CDR3 sequences, roughly 43% of them appearing once. The sequencing input was sorted CD4+, CD8+, or CD8+CD57+ T cells (not recorded which) from PBMCs. The receptors originated from a human donor with aplastic anemia. The CDR3 runs from the conserved cysteine through the conserved F or W. A D gene is named only where the DNA matches it firmly. Some rows mark clone size as missing; the rest say once, few, many or name a class of expanded clone.

d_call,v_call,clone_size,j_call,cdr3_nt,cdr3_aa
TRBD2,TRBV5-1,many,TRBJ2-7,TGCGCCAGCAGCTTTGGGGGTAGCGGGGAGTACTACGAGCAGTACTTC,CASSFGGSGEYYEQYF
TRBD2,TRBV19,NA,TRBJ2-2,TGTGCCACCGCGACTAGCGGGAGGACCGGGGAGCTGTTTTTT,CATATSGRTGELFF
TRBD1,TRBV10-3,NA,TRBJ2-7,TGTGCCATCAGTGGACAGGGGCCCTTCTACGAGCAGTACTTC,CAISGQGPFYEQYF
TRBD1,TRBV4-3,many,TRBJ1-2,TGCGCCAGCAGCCAAGACTACAGGGGGGTGGGTGGCTACACCTTC,CASSQDYRGVGGYTF
NA,TRBV2,few,TRBJ1-4,TGTGCCAGCACCCGGGACAAGAATGAAAAACTGTTTTTT,CASTRDKNEKLFF
TRBD1,TRBV28,NA,TRBJ2-7,TGTGCCAGCAGCCCCTCCCGGGACAGGGTTCCGGTTTTC,CASSPSRDRVPVF
NA,TRBV3-1,NA,TRBJ1-1,TGTGCCAGCACCCCGACAAGCATGAACACTGAAGCTTTCTTT,CASTPTSMNTEAFF
TRBD1,TRBV10-3,many,TRBJ1-1,TGTGCCATCAGTGAGCTGGGACAGGGAGGGTTTACTGAAGCTTTCTTT,CAISELGQGGFTEAFF
TRBD1,TRBV6-2/TRBV6-3,NA,TRBJ1-1,TGTGCCAGCAGGACATCCAGGGGGTGGACTGAAGCTTTCTTT,CASRTSRGWTEAFF
NA,TRBV20-1,many,TRBJ1-2,TGCAGTGCTGGGGGGGGGGCCTATGGCTACACCTTC,CSAGGGAYGYTF
TRBD1,TRBV29-1,once,TRBJ2-7,TGCAGCGTTACCGGGACAGGTGGTAACTACGAGCAGTACTTC,CSVTGTGGNYEQYF
NA,TRBV20-1,few,TRBJ2-7,TGCAGTGTTACCGGGGAGTCCTACGAGCAGTACTTC,CSVTGESYEQYF
NA,TRBV7-9,NA,TRBJ1-5,TGTGCCAGCGGCTTAGCGGGTTCTCAGCCCCAGCATTTT,CASGLAGSQPQHF
NA,TRBV27,NA,TRBJ2-7,TGTGCCGCCCGGGACGCAACCTACGAGCAGTACTTC,CAARDATYEQYF
NA,TRBV19,many,TRBJ1-2,TGTGCCAGCCAAGGGGGTAACAGTTACTATGGCTACACCTTC,CASQGGNSYYGYTF
NA,TRBV15,few,TRBJ1-2,TGTGCCACCAGCAGCGGGGACCGACTCTATGGCTACACCTTC,CATSSGDRLYGYTF
NA,TRBV20-1,NA,TRBJ1-6,TGCAGTGCCAGCAATAACAGGCCCGATTCACCCCTCCACTTT,CSASNNRPDSPLHF
NA,TRBV5-1,many,TRBJ1-1,TGCGCCAGCAGAGAACCGGGAAACACTGAAGCTTTCTTT,CASREPGNTEAFF
NA,TRBV7-9,NA,TRBJ2-7,TGTGCCAGCAGCTTAGCGCAGACGGAATACGAGCAGTACTTC,CASSLAQTEYEQYF
TRBD1,TRBV5-6,NA,TRBJ2-7,TGTGCCAGCAGCCAGAGAGGTGGGACAGGGTTGGGGGAGCAGTACTTC,CASSQRGGTGLGEQYF
NA,TRBV12-3/TRBV12-4,many,TRBJ1-6,TGTGCCAGCAGTTTACAGAATTCACCCCTCCACTTT,CASSLQNSPLHF
TRBD2,TRBV19,few,TRBJ2-5,TGTGCCAGTAGTACCAGCGGGGGCGGGAAGACCCAGTACTTC,CASSTSGGGKTQYF
NA,TRBV10-2,NA,TRBJ2-6,TGCGCCAGCAGTGATGCCTCTGGGGCCAACGTCCTGACTTTC,CASSDASGANVLTF
NA,TRBV7-9,NA,TRBJ2-5,TGTGCCAGCAGCTTAGGGCAGGGCCGCATTTACTTC,CASSLGQGRIYF
NA,TRBV19,once,TRBJ2-7,TGTGCCAGTAGTATAGATGTGGGCGGATTGGAGCAGTACTTC,CASSIDVGGLEQYF
NA,TRBV5-1,NA,TRBJ2-1,TGCGCCAGCAGCTCTCCGTTGAGCTCCTACAATGAGCAGTTCTTC,CASSSPLSSYNEQFF
NA,TRBV15,NA,TRBJ1-1,TGTGCCACCACCCCCAGGGTGGCTAGCGGGACAAACACTGAAGCTTTCTTT,CATTPRVASGTNTEAFF
TRBD2,TRBV5-4,many,TRBJ2-2,TGTGCCAGCAGCTCTTTAGCGGGGCGAGACGGGGAGCTGTTTTTT,CASSSLAGRDGELFF
NA,TRBV19,many,TRBJ2-5,TGTGCCAGTACCATCTCCCATATACTAGCCCGGGAAGAGACCCAGTACTTC,CASTISHILAREETQYF
NA,TRBV4-2,NA,TRBJ2-1,TGTGCCAGCAGCCAAGCGGGAGACGGGATTAATGAGCAGTTCTTC,CASSQAGDGINEQFF
TRBD1,TRBV7-8,NA,TRBJ2-5,TGTGCCAGCAGCTCAGGGGTACCCAGGGGGGAGACCCAGTACTTC,CASSSGVPRGETQYF
NA,TRBV12-3/TRBV12-4,NA,TRBJ2-2,TGTGCCAGCAATACAGGGAACACCGGGGAGCTGTTTTTT,CASNTGNTGELFF
NA,TRBV2,many,TRBJ1-5,TGTGCCAGCAGGGGGGGGGCTGTACCAGATCAGCCCCAGCATTTT,CASRGGAVPDQPQHF
TRBD2,TRBV19,NA,TRBJ2-3,TGTGCCAGTAGTATGACTAGCGGGAGCACAGATATGCAGTATTTT,CASSMTSGSTDMQYF
TRBD2,TRBV11-2,many,TRBJ2-1,TGTGCCAGCAGCCGCGGGGGTGGGGGTTCCAATGAGCAGTTCTTC,CASSRGGGGSNEQFF
NA,TRBV12-5,NA,TRBJ1-2,TGTGCTAGTGGTTTGGACGTCCGACTCGGCTATGGCTACACCTTC,CASGLDVRLGYGYTF
NA,TRBV27,NA,TRBJ2-2,TGTGCCAGCTTAGACAGGGCGGGGGGGGAGCTGTTTTTT,CASLDRAGGELFF
TRBD1,TRBV25-1,NA,TRBJ1-2,TGTGCCAGCAGTGAGAGGTGGGACGGGACAGGCTATGGCTACACCTTC,CASSERWDGTGYGYTF
NA,TRBV4-2,many,TRBJ1-6,TGTGCCAGCAGCCAAGATCGGGGCATAGTAGGTTCACCCCTCCACTTT,CASSQDRGIVGSPLHF
TRBD2,TRBV10-3,few,TRBJ2-7,TGTGCCAGCGGACTAGCGGGGGCCTACGAGCAGTACTTC,CASGLAGAYEQYF
NA,TRBV7-2,NA,TRBJ1-5,TGTGCCAGCAGCCCCAGCCCCAAGGGGGAGCAGCCCCAGCATTTT,CASSPSPKGEQPQHF
TRBD2,TRBV29-1,NA,TRBJ2-3,TGCAGCGTTGCTCTAGCGGACACAGATACGCAGTATTTT,CSVALADTDTQYF
NA,TRBV11-1,NA,TRBJ2-4,TGTGCCAGCACCTCCAACGGGGGTTTAGCCAAAAACATTCAGTACTTC,CASTSNGGLAKNIQYF
TRBD2,TRBV20-1,many,TRBJ2-1,TGCAGTGCTAGAAAAACTAGCGGGGGGCCGCGGAACACTTTC,CSARKTSGGPRNTF
TRBD1,TRBV19,NA,TRBJ2-7,TGTGCCAGTAGTATTAGGACAGGGTGGGACTACGAGCAGTACTTC,CASSIRTGWDYEQYF
NA,TRBV10-3,NA,TRBJ2-7,TGTGCCAGCAGTTCCAGCGCGGCCTACGAGCAGTACTTC,CASSSSAAYEQYF
TRBD1,TRBV10-3,NA,TRBJ1-1,TGTGCCACCATACCAGCGACAGGGATGAACACTGAAGCTTTCTTT,CATIPATGMNTEAFF
TRBD2,TRBV6-2/TRBV6-3,NA,TRBJ2-1,TGTGCCAGCAGTTACCTTACGGGGGGGGCCTCCTACGATGAGCAGTTCTTC,CASSYLTGGASYDEQFF
TRBD1,TRBV15,once,TRBJ2-5,TGTGCCACCAGCAGAGAAAGACAGGGAGTGGTAGAGACCCAGTACTTC,CATSRERQGVVETQYF
NA,TRBV27,many,TRBJ1-6,TGTGCCACCGCGGGACGGGGATCCTATAATTCACCCCTCCACTTT,CATAGRGSYNSPLHF
TRBD2,TRBV19,NA,TRBJ2-3,TGTGCTAGAGTGGGGGGGGGCACAGATACGCAGTATTTT,CARVGGGTDTQYF
NA,TRBV7-9,many,TRBJ1-4,TGTGCCAGCAGCTTAGAGGGTGGACCAACTAATGAAAAACTGTTTTTT,CASSLEGGPTNEKLFF
NA,TRBV5-6,many,TRBJ1-2,TGTGCCAGCAGCTTGTTGCGGGATGGCTACACCTTC,CASSLLRDGYTF
NA,TRBV2,few,TRBJ1-6,TGTGCCAGCAGTGCCATGAGGGCCTCACCCCTCCACTTT,CASSAMRASPLHF
NA,TRBV7-9,NA,TRBJ1-1,TGTGCCAGCAGCTTTGAGGGGTCGAACACTGAAGCTTTCTTT,CASSFEGSNTEAFF
NA,TRBV6-5,many,TRBJ2-1,TGTGCCAGCAGTTACTCGACTCTCGGAACGCGACGGTGGTTCTTC,CASSYSTLGTRRWFF
TRBD2,TRBV9,NA,TRBJ2-3,TGTGCCAGCAGACCCGGGGGGGTCGCAGATGCGCAGTATTTT,CASRPGGVADAQYF
NA,TRBV6-5,NA,TRBJ2-1,TGTGCCAGCAGTTACGGGGGAGTGGGGTACAATGAGCAGTTCTTC,CASSYGGVGYNEQFF